The 14 T cell receptor beta chains in this list originate from one sample, sequenced in a study of blood T cell repertoires in COVID-19. Clones were sequenced by immunoSEQ multiplex PCR, and TCRdb holds only the in-frame ones, with some missing. In the table there are approximately 280,000 clones, roughly 86% of which are singletons. Sequenced: PBMCs or T cells enriched from blood (not recorded which). The receptor source for this set is a woman aged 60-75 years who had recovered from COVID-19.

The V and J genes are TRBV18 and TRBJ1-6; TRBD1 is a possible D gene (6 bases). Germline V gene data show CDR1 as KGHSH and CDR2 as LQKENI. V shed 3 bases and J shed 5 bases, with 8 bases lying between them. The CDR3 consists of 14 residues. CDR3 protein: CASSPGQHNSPLHF. CDR3 bases: TGTGCCAGCTCACCGGGACAACATAATTCACCCCTCCACTTT.

V usage is TRBV7-9 and J usage is TRBJ1-6; weak D call: TRBD1 (6 bases). The CDR3 has 15 amino acids. The V and J ends lost 3 bases and 10 bases respectively, with 16 bases between them. CDR1 and CDR2 from the germline V gene are SEHNR and FQNEAQ (reference sequence). CDR3 loop: CASSFGGQRRSPLHF. The CDR3 DNA is TGTGCCAGCAGCTTCGGTGGACAGCGAAGATCACCCCTCCACTTT.

The rearrangement uses TRBV7-2 and TRBJ2-1, with 7 bases identical to TRBD1. V lost 1 base, J lost 5 bases, and 5 bases stayed unmatched. CDR1 and CDR2 (germline): SGHTA, FQGNSA. The CDR3 covers 15 residues. DNA for the CDR3: TGTGCCAGCAGCTTAGAAGGGACAGTTAACAATGAGCAGTTCTTC. As protein: CASSLEGTVNNEQFF.

This sequence joins TRBV9 and TRBJ2-2; TRBD1 is a possible D gene (6 bases). Trimming stripped 6 bases from V and 0 bases from J, with 12 bases between. This CDR3 is built from 15 residues. Germline V gene sequence: CDR1 SGDLS, CDR2 YYNGEE. The CDR3 reads CASTQGISNTGELFF. CDR3 nucleotides: TGTGCCAGCACCCAGGGGATTTCGAACACCGGGGAGCTGTTTTTT.

The chain carries TRBV6-5 and TRBJ1-5, with D possibly matching TRBD1 (5 bases). CDR3 length equals 14 residues. With 10 bases removed from V and 2 bases from J, the gap between germline ends came to 15 bases. Germline assignment: CDR1 MNHEY and CDR2 SVGAGI. CDR3 protein: CAIGGDIGNQPQHF. The CDR3 DNA sequence: TGTGCCATCGGGGGGGATATTGGCAATCAGCCCCAGCATTTT.

Note on this clone: Other DNA sequences within the sample encode an identical CDR3. Here the CDR3 reads CASSQMTGQPQHF. The CDR3 DNA is TGTGCCAGCAGCCAAATGACAGGCCAGCCCCAGCATTTT. The chain joins TRBV3-1 (or the pseudogene TRBV3-2) to TRBJ1-5; D is perhaps TRBD1 (6 bases). Germline assignment: CDR1 LGHDT and CDR2 YNNKEL (reference sequence). The germline V and J ends were trimmed by 2 bases and 7 bases, with 9 bases remaining between them. This CDR3 comprises 13 residues.

V usage is TRBV28 and J usage is TRBJ2-7; tentatively, D is TRBD1 (7 bases). The ends were cut back, 4 bases at V and 7 bases at J, with 26 bases in the middle. CDR1 MDHEN and CDR2 SYDVKM come from the germline V gene. The CDR3 totals 17 residues. CDR3 sequence: CASSSLYPGQIRGEQYF. CDR3 coding DNA: TGTGCCAGCAGTTCATTGTATCCGGGACAGATTCGGGGGGAGCAGTACTTC.

V usage is TRBV3-1 (or the pseudogene TRBV3-2) and J usage is TRBJ2-3, with TRBD2 matching over 13 bases. The CDR3 consists of 18 residues. Looked up from germline, CDR1 is LGHDT and CDR2 is YNNKEL (reference sequence). The trim removed 2 bases at V and 5 bases at J, leaving 10 bases unmatched. The CDR3 reads CASSQTGTSGTARDTQYF. The DNA for the CDR3 is TGTGCCAGCAGCCAAACCGGGACTAGCGGGACGGCCCGAGATACGCAGTATTTT.

Only a few counts were recorded for this clone. J is TRBJ1-4 and V is TRBV29-1; no firm D call. Germline values: CDR1 SQVTM, CDR2 ANQGSEA. The V end lost 3 bases, the J end lost 7 bases, and 3 bases lay between the germline ends. This CDR3 has 10 amino acids. DNA of the CDR3: TGCAGCGTTGAGAGTGAAAAACTGTTTTTT. Amino acid sequence: CSVESEKLFF.

V and J are TRBV30 and TRBJ1-1, with 7 bases fitting TRBD1. The CDR3 runs to 12 residues. J gave up 10 bases and V 0 bases, and 5 bases lay outside the gene matches. Germline CDR1 and CDR2: GTSNPN and SVGIG (reference sequence). The CDR3 DNA is TGTGCCTGGAGTGTAGGGGGCTGGGGAGCTTTCTTT. Amino acid sequence: CAWSVGGWGAFF.

This chain links TRBV7-6 with TRBJ1-6, with 7 nucleotides matching TRBD1. CDR1 SGHVS and CDR2 FNYEAQ come from the germline V gene. CDR3 length equals 13 residues. Unmatched junction bases numbered 5, after V lost 4 bases and J lost 11 bases. The CDR3 DNA reads as TGTGCCAGCAGCTCAACAGGGGATCCACCCCTCCACTTT. It codes for CASSSTGDPPLHF.

The rearrangement joins TRBV5-1 to TRBJ2-1; a weak D match, TRBD1 (5 bases). The ends were cut back, 5 bases at V and 6 bases at J, with 15 bases in the middle. CDR1 SGHRS and CDR2 YFSETQ come from the germline V gene. This CDR3 comprises 14 residues. The CDR3 is CASSDPQGSNEQFF. Here the CDR3 DNA reads TGCGCCAGCAGTGACCCCCAGGGTTCCAATGAGCAGTTCTTC.

About this clone itself: Other nucleotide sequences in the sample specify the same CDR3. This chain joins TRBV6-5 and TRBJ1-2, with TRBD1 matching over 10 bases. The CDR3 is 14 amino acids. Germline assignment: CDR1 MNHEY and CDR2 SVGAGI. The junction had 3 bases not matched to a gene; V was cut back by 6 bases and J by 2 bases. In DNA, the CDR3 is TGTGCCAGCAGGAGGACAGGGGGGAACTATGGCTACACCTTC. It is translated as CASRRTGGNYGYTF.

This sequence joins TRBV6-1 and TRBJ2-7; TRBD2 matches at 11 bases. The CDR3 runs 15 residues. Germline V gene lookup returns CDR1 MNHNS and CDR2 SASEGT. The junction had 8 bases not matched to a gene; V was cut back by 6 bases and J by 4 bases. The CDR3 region is CASRNVLAGVYEQYF. The CDR3 DNA is TGTGCCAGCAGAAACGTACTAGCGGGGGTTTACGAGCAGTACTTC.